Presented here are 8 T cell receptor beta chains from one specimen sequenced in a study of vaccination and CD4 T cells after COVID-19. Treatment: approximately 9-day PBMC culture with coronavirus spike peptide pools or control peptides (ViraFEST assay). These receptors have no identified antigens. Researchers used the Oncomine TCR Beta short-read assay to sequence DNA from cultured CD4+ T cells. TCRdb passed the PCR reads through MiXCR, listing each CDR3 protein once. This sample has almost 20,000 distinct CDR3 sequences, with less than 55% found just once. The material sequenced was CD4+ T cells from blood, cultured in vitro. All receptors derive from a human donor who had recovered from COVID-19.

V usage is TRBV12-3 or TRBV12-4 and J usage is TRBJ1-1; D may be TRBD1 (5 bases). Trimming pared 5 bases from V and 3 bases from J, leaving 13 bases between. CDR3 size: 14 residues. The CDR3 region has the DNA TGTGCCAGCAGTCCGCCGGGGGGGTACACTGAAGCTTTCTTT. Protein sequence: CASSPPGGYTEAFF.

The rearrangement joins TRBV20-1 to TRBJ1-2; D perhaps matches TRBD1 (6 bases). Between the trimmed V and J ends, which lost 4 bases and 7 bases, there was a span of 19 bases. Germline V gene lookup returns CDR1 DFQATT and CDR2 SNEGSKA (reference sequence). CDR3 length equals 14 residues. The CDR3 reads CSATPLTGDGGYTF. For the CDR3, the DNA is TGCAGTGCTACCCCTCTGACAGGCGATGGTGGCTACACCTTC.

J is TRBJ2-1 and V is TRBV6-1; TRBD2 agrees at 13 bases. Trimming at V came to 4 bases and at J to 8 bases, leaving 5 bases not matched to a gene. Germline CDR1 reads MNHNS; CDR2 reads SASEGT. The CDR3 loop spans 15 amino acids. Written as DNA, the CDR3 is TGTGCCAGCAGTGGTGGGACTAGCGGGATGTATGAGCAGTTCTTC. Translating gives CASSGGTSGMYEQFF.

By share of the sample, this clonotype is medium-sized. The chain is built from TRBV28 and TRBJ1-1, with 7 bases matching TRBD1. V dropped 6 bases and J dropped 4; count of bases not matched to a gene: 8. Germline V gene sequence: CDR1 MDHEN, CDR2 SYDVKM. CDR3 length: 14 amino acids. Here the CDR3 reads CASRHRGKRTEAFF. DNA for the CDR3: TGTGCCAGCAGACACAGGGGAAAGCGCACTGAAGCTTTCTTT.

This rearrangement joins TRBV20-1 to TRBJ2-4, with TRBD1 as a possible D gene (5 bases). V was clipped by 0 bases and J by 7 bases, with 13 bases between them. The CDR3 totals 14 residues. Germline V lookup: CDR1 DFQATT, CDR2 SNEGSKA (reference sequence). The CDR3 bases are TGCAGTGCTAGAGATTCGGCAGGGTCGAACATTCAGTACTTC. It encodes CSARDSAGSNIQYF.

The chain has TRBV18 and TRBJ2-2, with a possible D match to TRBD1 (6 bases). Germline CDR1 reads KGHSH; CDR2 reads LQKENI. This CDR3 region has 13 residues. The V and J ends lost 1 base and 6 bases respectively, with 6 bases between them. CDR3 loop: CASSPQGAGELFF. DNA of the CDR3: TGTGCCAGCTCACCACAGGGGGCCGGGGAGCTGTTTTTT.

The V call is TRBV24-1, the J call TRBJ1-5, with D possibly matching TRBD1 (5 bases). Germline CDR1 and CDR2: KGHDR and SFDVKD. Trimming cost V 5 bases and J 7 bases, with 14 bases left between them. The CDR3 totals 14 residues. The CDR3 DNA follows: TGTGCCACCAGTGTTACGGGACGGAGACAGCCCCAGCATTTT. Translation: CATSVTGRRQPQHF.

This clonotype showed up just a few times. The chain carries TRBV6-2 or TRBV6-3 and TRBJ2-6, with D unresolved. Deletions cut 5 bases from V and 3 bases from J, with 14 bases between. The CDR3 runs 16 residues. Germline loops: CDR1 MNHEY, CDR2 SVGEGT. The CDR3 protein is CASSLVGWYGANVLTF. The CDR3 DNA follows: TGTGCCAGCAGTCTCGTGGGGTGGTATGGGGCCAACGTCCTGACTTTC.